This T cell receptor (beta chain) was obtained from a study of blood T cells in healthy people across ages. This clonotype came up many times. V lost 4 bases to trimming and J lost 4 bases, with 11 bases between them. CDR3 length equals 14 residues. Next came a second PCR, run for about 7 to 11 cycles, which used a sample-barcoded 5' primer along with a J-beta primer mix. TCRdb recomputed calls from the 5' RACE reads with MiXCR, one row per CDR3 protein. The table has hundreds of thousands of distinct CDR3 sequences, 20% to 25% seen once; the top ten hold 3.5% to 4%. The sample was blood. The chain has TRBV12-3 or TRBV12-4 and TRBJ2-1; D may be TRBD2 (5 bases). The clonotype was recovered from an older man in good health. CDR3 nucleotide sequence: TGTGCCAGCAGTTCCCAGCGGTCATACAATGAGCAGTTCTTC. It is translated as CASSSQRSYNEQFF.